The clone carrying this TCR beta chain was detected a few times. MiXCR, run by TCRdb on the 5' RACE reads, gives a single entry per CDR3 protein. The sample contains approximately 85,000 distinct CDR3 sequences, approximately 13% of which appear only once. This specimen belongs to a study of early T cells in non-severe SARS-CoV-2 infection. The germline V gene has CDR1 SGHRS and CDR2 YFSETQ. V shed 0 bases and J shed 0 bases, with 9 bases lying between them. The CDR3 sequence is 15 residues long. The receptor was isolated from an adult who was a healthcare worker with PCR-confirmed SARS-CoV-2 infection or an uninfected control (not recorded which). This chain uses TRBV5-1 with TRBJ1-1; D not resolved. The sequencing sample was made of whole blood. Written as DNA, the CDR3 is TGCGCCAGCAGCTTGGGTCGGGTCATGAACACTGAAGCTTTCTTT. It translates to CASSLGRVMNTEAFF.